Following are 15 T cell receptor beta chains from one sample sequenced in a study of T cells in Graves' hyperthyroidism and ophthalmopathy. TCR beta CDR3 regions were amplified from RNA. TCR CDR3 regions were first amplified by RT-PCR with HTBI primers. TCRdb independently ran MiXCR on the multiplex PCR reads; one entry per CDR3 protein. This table holds some 800,000 distinct CDR3 sequences, 38% found once. Input material: blood. Receptors were obtained from a young man with Graves' hyperthyroidism.

This clonotype showed up just a few times. The V gene is TRBV4-1, the J gene TRBJ2-7; 7 bases fit TRBD2. The CDR3 consists of 15 residues. Germline V CDR1 and CDR2: MGHRA, YSYEKL. V gave up 0 bases and J gave up 1 base; unmatched junction bases: 3. In DNA form, the CDR3 reads TGCGCCAGCAGCCAAGATGGGGGGGAATCCTACGAGCAGTACTTC. It yields the protein CASSQDGGESYEQYF.

This sequence joins TRBV29-1 and TRBJ1-2; D possibly corresponds to TRBD1 (6 bases). The CDR3 length is 14 residues. V lost 3 bases and J 6 bases, leaving 17 bases between the germline ends. Germline V CDR1 and CDR2: SQVTM, ANQGSEA. CDR3 in DNA: TGCAGCGTTGACCGTAACAGGGAGGAAAATGGCTACACCTTC. Residues: CSVDRNREENGYTF.

The V call is TRBV2, the J call TRBJ1-2, with TRBD1 identical over 9 bases. The CDR3 length is 14 residues. Trimming cost V 2 bases and J 12 bases; bases outside gene matches: 10. Germline values: CDR1 SNHLY, CDR2 FYNNEI. The CDR3 DNA sequence: TGTGCCAGCAGTGAACAGGGGACAGGGTTAGTGGACACCTTC. Its translation is CASSEQGTGLVDTF.

This clonotype was counted many times. The V and J genes are TRBV7-2 and TRBJ1-2; maybe TRBD1 (5 bases). Trimming cost V 1 base and J 1 base, with 7 bases left between them. The CDR3 consists of 14 residues. Germline V gene lookup returns CDR1 SGHTA and CDR2 FQGNSA. The CDR3 coding sequence is TGTGCCAGCAGCTTAGGGGGGATTAACTATGGCTACACCTTC. This encodes CASSLGGINYGYTF.

The chain links TRBV29-1 to TRBJ2-5, with 9 bases that match TRBD1. This CDR3 spans 14 amino acids. Losses at the gene ends were 1 base for V and 4 bases for J; bases not matched to a gene: 4. Germline V gene data show CDR1 as SQVTM and CDR2 as ANQGSEA. For the CDR3, the DNA is TGCAGCGTTGAAGGCCTGACAGGGGGAGAGACCCAGTACTTC. This encodes CSVEGLTGGETQYF.

The rearrangement joins TRBV10-1 to TRBJ2-2; D is possibly TRBD2 (6 bases). CDR3 length equals 18 residues. Trimming shortened V by 6 bases and J by 0 bases, and 20 bases separated the two germline ends. Germline values: CDR1 WNHNN, CDR2 SYGVQD (reference sequence). The CDR3: CASSLDYSEGPNTGELFF. CDR3 DNA sequence: TGCGCCAGCAGCTTGGACTATTCCGAGGGGCCGAACACCGGGGAGCTGTTTTTT.

The chain combines TRBV2 with TRBJ2-7, with a tentative D call TRBD2 (6 bases). Deletions cut 6 bases from V and 6 bases from J, with 18 bases between. The CDR3 is 14 amino acids. Germline V gives CDR1 SNHLY, CDR2 FYNNEI. The CDR3 protein is CASSLSFPGSEQYF. The CDR3 DNA reads as TGTGCCAGCAGCCTCTCGTTCCCCGGGAGCGAGCAGTACTTC.

The rearrangement joins TRBV12-3 or TRBV12-4 to TRBJ1-4; D is unclear. The CDR3 consists of 13 residues. V was pared by 4 bases and J by 0 bases, with 3 bases between. CDR3 in amino acids: CASSSTTNEKLFF. The CDR3 coding sequence is TGTGCCAGCAGTTCCACAACTAATGAAAAACTGTTTTTT.

V is TRBV19 and J is TRBJ1-1, with 8 bases fitting TRBD1. Germline V gives CDR1 LNHDA, CDR2 SQIVND (reference sequence). This CDR3 contains 16 residues. With V trimmed by 6 bases and J by 6 bases, 15 bases remained unmatched. For the CDR3, the DNA is TGTGCCAGTAGCCTTTTACAGGGGGGCCTTCGGGCTGAAGCTTTCTTT. Translating gives CASSLLQGGLRAEAFF.

In its sample, this clonotype was seen many times. The rearrangement uses TRBV13 and TRBJ2-7; no definite D call. The V gene lost 1 base and the J gene lost 6 bases, with 10 bases spanning the gap. The CDR3 is made up of 13 amino acids. Germline V CDR1 and CDR2: PRHDT, FYEKMQ (reference sequence). The chain's CDR3 is CASSLAPRGEQYF. CDR3 in DNA: TGTGCCAGCAGCTTAGCCCCCCGCGGCGAGCAGTACTTC.

The chain joins TRBV19 to TRBJ2-7, with D possibly TRBD2 on 5 matching bases. This CDR3 has 15 residues. Germline V gene sequence: CDR1 LNHDA, CDR2 SQIVND (reference sequence). The V and J ends lost 5 bases and 0 bases respectively, with 14 bases between them. This CDR3 is CASSDLGSYSYEQYF. The CDR3, as DNA: TGTGCCAGTAGTGATTTGGGGAGTTACTCCTACGAGCAGTACTTC.

Remarks on this clonotype: With a much larger clone just one base away, this may be a read error. The chain combines TRBV19 with TRBJ1-6; D is unclear. CDR3 length: 14 amino acids. Germline CDR1 is LNHDA and CDR2 is SQIVND (reference sequence). V was trimmed by 3 bases and J by 9 bases, leaving 12 bases between them. The CDR3 nucleotides are TGTGCCAGTAGTATTTCCGCCCCGGTTTCACCCCTCCACTTT. Translating gives CASSISAPVSPLHF.

V is TRBV20-1 and J is TRBJ2-7; D perhaps matches TRBD2 (7 bases). The V gene's germline CDR1 is DFQATT and CDR2 SNEGSKA (reference sequence). Trimming pared 2 bases from V and 1 base from J, leaving 12 bases between. The CDR3 spans 14 residues. The CDR3 region is CSARSRGGSYEQYF. The CDR3 DNA reads TGCAGTGCTAGATCCAGGGGAGGGTCCTACGAGCAGTACTTC.

This clonotype was seen ten or more times. The rearrangement joins TRBV7-8 to TRBJ1-1; D not certain. Trimming removed 6 bases at V and 0 bases at J, with 8 bases between. The CDR3 has 13 amino acids. Germline V gene lookup returns CDR1 SGHVS and CDR2 FQNEAQ. Here the CDR3 DNA reads TGTGCCAGCAGATCCCAGTTGAACACTGAAGCTTTCTTT. Amino acid sequence: CASRSQLNTEAFF.

This clonotype was detected a few times. The chain joins TRBV19 to TRBJ2-7; D may be TRBD2 (5 bases). There are 13 residues in the CDR3. Germline V lookup: CDR1 LNHDA, CDR2 SQIVND (reference sequence). The ends were cut back, 3 bases at V and 5 bases at J, with 11 bases in the middle. CDR3 DNA sequence: TGTGCCAGTAGTATTCGGGGAAGAGACGAGCAGTACTTC. This gives the protein CASSIRGRDEQYF. The full variable domain, rest sourced from reference TRBV19 and TRBJ2-7, is DGGITQSPKYLFRKEGQNVTLSCEQNLNHDAMYWYRQDPGQGLRLIYYSQIVNDFQKGDIAEGYSVSREKKESFPLTVTSAQKNPTAFYLCASSIRGRDEQYFGPGTRLTVT.